This is a list of T cell receptor beta chains from one sample in a study of cytomegalovirus exposure and HLA in healthy donors. Measured with immunoSEQ multiplex PCR; TCRdb has only the in-frame clones, and not every one. Of a few hundred thousand clones detected, about nine tenths appear once; the ten largest clones hold around 0.8%. Sequenced sample: PBMCs. These receptor sequences come from a woman between 18 and 29 years old in good health and CMV-seronegative. Each CDR3 is given with its conserved first and last residue. Fields, in order: clone size, V gene, D gene, J gene, CDR3 protein, CDR3 DNA. D genes are given only for firm matches. Rows give clone size only sometimes, using once, few, many, or a class for an expanded clone.

clone_size: .; v_call: TRBV30; d_call: .; j_call: TRBJ1-1; cdr3_aa: CAWSRQVGTEAFF; cdr3_nt: TGTGCCTGGAGTCGACAGGTGGGCACTGAAGCTTTCTTT
clone_size: .; v_call: TRBV6-5; d_call: .; j_call: TRBJ2-1; cdr3_aa: CASSYSWEVYNEQFF; cdr3_nt: TGTGCCAGCAGTTACTCGTGGGAGGTATACAATGAGCAGTTCTTC
clone_size: .; v_call: TRBV7-9; d_call: TRBD2; j_call: TRBJ2-5; cdr3_aa: CASSSGLAGQETQYF; cdr3_nt: TGTGCCAGCAGCTCCGGACTAGCGGGGCAAGAGACCCAGTACTTC
clone_size: .; v_call: TRBV5-4; d_call: .; j_call: TRBJ1-1; cdr3_aa: CASSLNTEAFF; cdr3_nt: TGTGCCAGCAGCCTAAACACTGAAGCTTTCTTT
clone_size: .; v_call: TRBV7-9; d_call: TRBD1; j_call: TRBJ2-3; cdr3_aa: CASRSGTGDSDTQYF; cdr3_nt: TGTGCCAGCAGGTCCGGGACAGGGGATTCGGATACGCAGTATTTT
clone_size: .; v_call: TRBV7-2; d_call: TRBD1; j_call: TRBJ2-7; cdr3_aa: CASSLWGSPRGYSYEQYF; cdr3_nt: TGTGCCAGCAGCTTATGGGGCAGTCCCAGGGGGTACTCCTACGAGCAGTACTTC
clone_size: .; v_call: TRBV9; d_call: .; j_call: TRBJ2-2; cdr3_aa: CASSARHAANTGELFF; cdr3_nt: TGTGCCAGCAGCGCCAGACATGCCGCGAACACCGGGGAGCTGTTTTTT
clone_size: .; v_call: TRBV30; d_call: TRBD1; j_call: TRBJ2-5; cdr3_aa: CAWSAQGAEETQYF; cdr3_nt: TGTGCCTGGAGTGCTCAGGGGGCGGAGGAGACCCAGTACTTC
clone_size: .; v_call: TRBV27; d_call: TRBD2; j_call: TRBJ2-7; cdr3_aa: CASSPGGVRDEQYF; cdr3_nt: TGTGCCAGCAGTCCCGGGGGGGTTCGGGACGAGCAGTACTTC
clone_size: .; v_call: TRBV6-6; d_call: .; j_call: TRBJ2-1; cdr3_aa: CASSRTRFNNEQFF; cdr3_nt: TGTGCCAGCAGTCGCACAAGATTCAACAATGAGCAGTTCTTC
clone_size: .; v_call: TRBV4-2; d_call: TRBD1; j_call: TRBJ1-2; cdr3_aa: CASSEGQGASGYTF; cdr3_nt: TGTGCCAGCAGTGAGGGACAGGGGGCGTCTGGCTACACCTTC
clone_size: .; v_call: TRBV2; d_call: .; j_call: TRBJ1-5; cdr3_aa: CASSEVAPNQPQHF; cdr3_nt: TGTGCCAGCAGTGAAGTGGCACCGAATCAGCCCCAGCATTTT
clone_size: .; v_call: TRBV19; d_call: .; j_call: TRBJ2-7; cdr3_aa: CASSPAGNAYEQYF; cdr3_nt: TGTGCCAGTAGTCCCGCGGGAAACGCCTACGAGCAGTACTTC
clone_size: .; v_call: TRBV11-2; d_call: TRBD1; j_call: TRBJ2-2; cdr3_aa: CATAGQGDTGELFF; cdr3_nt: TGTGCCACCGCGGGACAGGGAGACACCGGGGAGCTGTTTTTT
clone_size: .; v_call: TRBV29-1; d_call: TRBD2; j_call: TRBJ2-5; cdr3_aa: CSVQLGLAGALETQYF; cdr3_nt: TGCAGCGTCCAATTGGGACTAGCGGGGGCCCTGGAGACCCAGTACTTC
clone_size: .; v_call: TRBV7-6; d_call: .; j_call: TRBJ2-3; cdr3_aa: CASSLAGGSFAADTQYF; cdr3_nt: TGTGCCAGCAGCTTAGCTGGGGGGAGTTTTGCGGCAGATACGCAGTATTTT
clone_size: .; v_call: TRBV7-3; d_call: TRBD2; j_call: TRBJ2-1; cdr3_aa: CASSLLAGDYNEQFF; cdr3_nt: TGTGCCAGCAGCTTACTAGCGGGAGACTACAATGAGCAGTTCTTC
clone_size: once; v_call: TRBV2; d_call: .; j_call: TRBJ2-5; cdr3_aa: CASTKEEGWAETQYF; cdr3_nt: TGTGCCAGCACCAAAGAGGAGGGGTGGGCAGAGACCCAGTACTTC
clone_size: .; v_call: TRBV28; d_call: TRBD1; j_call: TRBJ1-5; cdr3_aa: CASSPAPGQGNQPQHF; cdr3_nt: TGTGCCAGCAGCCCCGCCCCCGGACAGGGAAATCAGCCCCAGCATTTT
clone_size: .; v_call: TRBV7-9; d_call: .; j_call: TRBJ2-7; cdr3_aa: CASSLVVAVQYF; cdr3_nt: TGTGCCAGCAGCTTAGTGGTTGCGGTGCAGTACTTC
clone_size: .; v_call: TRBV6-1; d_call: .; j_call: TRBJ2-7; cdr3_aa: CASSVGFHEQYF; cdr3_nt: TGTGCCAGCAGTGTCGGTTTCCACGAGCAGTACTTC
clone_size: .; v_call: TRBV29-1; d_call: TRBD2; j_call: TRBJ2-1; cdr3_aa: CSVGPPSSGYYNEQFF; cdr3_nt: TGCAGCGTCGGGCCCCCTTCTAGCGGATACTACAATGAGCAGTTCTTC
clone_size: .; v_call: TRBV5-1; d_call: TRBD1; j_call: TRBJ1-1; cdr3_aa: CASSSGQGVTEAFF; cdr3_nt: TGCGCCAGCAGCTCGGGACAGGGGGTTACTGAAGCTTTCTTT
clone_size: .; v_call: TRBV29-1; d_call: TRBD1; j_call: TRBJ1-1; cdr3_aa: CSVEQGADTEAFF; cdr3_nt: TGCAGCGTGGAACAGGGGGCCGACACTGAAGCTTTCTTT
clone_size: many; v_call: TRBV6-4; d_call: TRBD1; j_call: TRBJ2-3; cdr3_aa: CASSDGTGSADTQYF; cdr3_nt: TGTGCCAGCAGTGACGGGACAGGGAGTGCAGATACGCAGTATTTT
clone_size: .; v_call: TRBV29-1; d_call: TRBD2; j_call: TRBJ2-7; cdr3_aa: CSVVGAGSYEQYF; cdr3_nt: TGCAGCGTTGTCGGAGCGGGGTCCTACGAGCAGTACTTC